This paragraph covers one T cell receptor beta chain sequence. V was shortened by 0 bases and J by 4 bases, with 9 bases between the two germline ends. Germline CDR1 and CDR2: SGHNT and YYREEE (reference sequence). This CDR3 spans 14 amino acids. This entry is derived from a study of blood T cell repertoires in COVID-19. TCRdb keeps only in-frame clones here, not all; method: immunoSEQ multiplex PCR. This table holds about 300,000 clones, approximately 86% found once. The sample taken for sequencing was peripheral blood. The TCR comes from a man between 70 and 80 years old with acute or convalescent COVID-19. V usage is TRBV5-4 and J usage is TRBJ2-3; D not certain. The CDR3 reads CASSLDSRADTQYF. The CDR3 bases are TGTGCCAGCAGCTTGGACTCCCGGGCAGATACGCAGTATTTT.